Listed here are 30 T cell receptor beta chains from one sample, sequenced in a study of tumor and adjacent non-tumor tissue in lung cancer. RNA was extracted from bulk tissue without any cell sorting. Distant lung tissue was collected more than 3 cm away from the tumor edge. Three rounds of nested PCR, following a modified ARM-PCR protocol, produced the TCRbeta library. TCRdb reprocessed the multiplex PCR reads with MiXCR, giving one entry per CDR3 protein. The profile shows 90,000 to 100,000 distinct CDR3 sequences, roughly 78% of them singletons. Sequencing input: distant non-tumor lung tissue. The receptors come from a man aged 60 to 69 with small cell lung cancer.

A note on this clonotype: The germline gene is not matched at one end of the junction; a read error may be the cause. V and J are TRBV4-1 and TRBJ2-4; perhaps TRBD1 as D (5 bases). This CDR3 spans 15 amino acids. CDR1 and CDR2 from the germline V gene are MGHRA and YSYEKL. For the CDR3, the DNA is TGCACCAGCAGCGATAGCAGGGTGGGCAAAAACATTCAGTACTTC. It translates to CTSSDSRVGKNIQYF.

With regard to this clonotype: Relative to the germline gene, one junction end is altered; a read error may explain this. The chain joins TRBV28 to TRBJ2-1, with 11 bases that match TRBD1. There are 17 residues in the CDR3. Per germline, CDR1 MDHEN and CDR2 SYDVKM. The CDR3 bases are TGTGCCAGCAGCCCGGACAGGGGGCGCGAAGTATCCAATGAGCGGTTCTTC. Protein sequence: CASSPDRGREVSNERFF.

Regarding this clonotype: The CDR3 does not end in the conserved phenylalanine or tryptophan, so this is likely a read error. The rearrangement uses TRBV4-2 and TRBJ2-7, with 9 bases fitting TRBD1. The germline CDR1 and CDR2 sequences are LGHNA and YNFKEQ. V was clipped by 2 bases and J by 6 bases; unmatched bases: 5. The CDR3 contains 14 residues. DNA of the CDR3: TGTGCCAGCAGCCAACGGGGACAGGGAGGCGAGCAGTACTAC. Translation gives CASSQRGQGGEQYY.

This clonotype appeared a few times. The junction departs from the called germline gene at one end, perhaps through a read error. The chain is built from TRBV4-2 and TRBJ1-6; tentative D call: TRBD1 (5 bases). The CDR3 loop spans 15 amino acids. From germline, CDR1 is LGHNA and CDR2 YNFKEQ. The CDR3 reads CTSSQDLRGGSPLHF. DNA of the CDR3: TGTACCAGCAGTCAAGATTTAAGGGGCGGTTCACCCCTCCACTTT.

This clonotype was seen only a few times. The chain recombines TRBV20-1 with TRBJ2-1; 8 positions agree with TRBD2. Germline V gene lookup returns CDR1 DFQATT and CDR2 SNEGSKA (reference sequence). The V segment lost 4 bases and the J segment 8 bases; nucleotides outside the gene matches: 16. The CDR3 consists of 16 residues. CDR3 sequence reads: CSATLLAERELYEQFF. DNA of the CDR3: TGCAGTGCTACCCTCCTCGCAGAGCGGGAGTTGTATGAGCAGTTCTTC.

Notes on this clonotype: Compared with germline, one end of the junction differs, possibly owing to a read error. CDR3: CASRLARTTYNEQLF. In DNA, the CDR3 is TGTGCCAGCAGGTTAGCGAGGACGACCTACAATGAGCAGTTATTC. The chain has TRBV11-1 and TRBJ2-1, with D possibly matching TRBD2 (5 bases). The germline gives CDR1 SGHAT, CDR2 FQDESV (reference sequence). CDR3 size: 15 residues.

The chain recombines TRBV29-1 with TRBJ2-7; the D is unclear. Germline values: CDR1 SQVTM, CDR2 ANQGSEA. The CDR3 totals 15 residues. The CDR3 region has the DNA TGCAGCGTTGAAAACAGACCCCCTGATCTCTACGAGCACTATGTC. Protein: CSVENRPPDLYEHYV.

This clonotype has a count of ten or more. The chain is built from TRBV7-9 and TRBJ2-7; D might be TRBD1 or TRBD2, each matching 6 bases. The ends were cut back, 5 bases at V and 7 bases at J, with 27 bases in the middle. The CDR3 contains 17 residues. Germline CDR1 is SEHNR and CDR2 is FQNEAQ (reference sequence). CDR3 bases: TGTGCCAGCAGCCCAACGAGTCTAGCGTCAGGAAGGGGGGAGCAGTACTTC. Translation gives CASSPTSLASGRGEQYF.

Details on this clonotype: Its ends do not fully match the called genes, so a read error is possible. The chain combines TRBV4-1 with TRBJ2-7, with D tentatively TRBD1 (6 bases). Germline values: CDR1 MGHRA, CDR2 YSYEKL. The CDR3 length is 17 residues. CDR3 DNA: TGCGTCAGCAGCCAAGCAATGAGGGGGACGGACTCCTACGAGCAGTACTTC. It codes for CVSSQAMRGTDSYEQYF.

As regards this clonotype: Because the CDR3 is missing its conserved closing phenylalanine or tryptophan, this is likely a read error. The limits of the CDR3 on the DNA are not certain, so only TCRdb's listed CDR3 is given. This chain joins TRBV29-1 and TRBJ1-1. The CDR3 is 9 residues long, ends included. CDR1 SQVTM and CDR2 ANQGSEA come from the germline V gene. The CDR3 sequence is CSVREGAYI.

This clonotype showed up many times. The CDR3: CASSRAWAFNSPLHF. CDR3 in DNA: TGTGCCAGCAGCAGGGCCTGGGCCTTCAATTCACCCCTCCACTTT. The chain recombines TRBV11-2 with TRBJ1-6; D remains unclear. The germline V gene encodes CDR1 SGHAT and CDR2 FQNNGV. The CDR3 runs to 15 residues. Trimming removed 5 bases from V and 7 bases from J, with 15 bases in between.

About this clonotype: Possible read error: a much larger clone is one base away. This rearrangement joins TRBV24-1 to TRBJ1-5; a possible D gene is TRBD1 (6 bases). Germline CDR1 is KGHDR and CDR2 is SFDVKD. The CDR3 is made up of 13 amino acids. Trimming left V 5 bases short and J 6 bases short, with 10 bases between. The CDR3 loop reads CATSAWGPQPQHF. DNA of the CDR3: TGTGCCACCAGTGCGTGGGGGCCTCAGCCCCAGCATTTT.

Notes on this clonotype: Germline and junction disagree at one end, which may indicate a read error. The DNA of the CDR3 is TGTGCCAGCAGCTACCTGTCTTCCGGGACTGCGTACGAGCGGTACTTC. This sequence encodes CASSYLSSGTAYERYF. The chain recombines TRBV11-1 with TRBJ2-7, with D maybe TRBD2 (6 bases). Germline V gives CDR1 SGHAT, CDR2 FQDESV (reference sequence). CDR3 length: 16 amino acids.

This clonotype was observed a single time. The junction departs from the called germline gene at one end, perhaps through a read error. The rearrangement joins TRBV13 to TRBJ1-6; D is unclear. There are 17 residues in the CDR3. CDR1 and CDR2 from the germline V gene are PRHDT and FYEKMQ (reference sequence). The CDR3 DNA sequence: TGCGTCAGCAGCCAAAACGACGGAAGCTACTATAATTCACCCCTCCACTTT. Its protein product is CVSSQNDGSYYNSPLHF.

This clonotype came up a few times. The junction departs from the called germline gene at one end, perhaps through a read error. This chain links TRBV6-5 with TRBJ2-5, with a tentative D call TRBD1 (5 bases). The germline V gene has CDR1 MNHEY and CDR2 SVGAGI. The CDR3 is 14 residues long. The CDR3 loop reads CASSFQTDQETQYF. The CDR3 nucleotides read TGTGCCAGCAGTTTCCAGACAGACCAGGAGACCCAGTACTTC.

Concerning this clonotype: In this CDR3 the conserved last residue, phenylalanine or tryptophan, is missing, so a read error is likely. The chain recombines TRBV5-6 with TRBJ2-4; D may be TRBD1 (6 bases). There are 16 residues in the CDR3. V lost 6 bases and J 1 base, leaving 17 bases between the germline ends. Germline assignment: CDR1 SGHDT and CDR2 YYEEEE. The CDR3, as DNA: TGTGCCAGCACCTCGCCACAGGGACGGGCCAAAAACATTCAGTACATC. This translates into CASTSPQGRAKNIQYI.

For this clonotype: An end of the junction differs from the germline gene, which may be a read error. The chain uses TRBV7-8 and TRBJ1-1, with D possibly being TRBD1 (6 bases). The CDR3 has 14 amino acids. Germline V CDR1 and CDR2: SGHVS, FQNEAQ. CDR3 amino acids: CASRGADRRIEAYF. Here the CDR3 DNA reads TGTGCCAGCAGGGGGGCGGATAGAAGAATTGAAGCTTACTTC.

Remarks on this clonotype: A clone one base away is much larger, so this may be a read error. V and J are TRBV12-3 or TRBV12-4 and TRBJ2-7; D possibly matches TRBD1 or TRBD2 (5 bases each). V shed 4 bases and J shed 5 bases, with 12 bases lying between them. The CDR3 is made up of 13 amino acids. The CDR3 is CASSSTRDHEQYF. CDR3 in DNA: TGTGCCAGCAGTTCCACCCGGGACCACGAGCAGTACTTC.

The chain is built from TRBV6-5 and TRBJ2-4; D is uncertain. The CDR3 sequence is 13 residues long. Trimming cost V 0 bases and J 10 bases, with 10 bases left between them. From germline, CDR1 is MNHEY and CDR2 SVGAGI. The CDR3 sequence is CASSYSPELIQYF. CDR3 nucleotides: TGTGCCAGCAGTTACTCTCCAGAGCTTATTCAGTACTTC.

This clonotype was observed once. V is TRBV28 and J is TRBJ2-2; perhaps TRBD2 as D (5 bases). V was clipped by 3 bases and J by 14 bases, with 22 bases between them. The CDR3 is 15 amino acids. The germline CDR1 and CDR2 sequences are MDHEN and SYDVKM. CDR3 protein: CASSFGSANTGKLFF. CDR3 coding DNA: TGTGCCAGCAGTTTCGGATCCGCGAACACCGGGAAACTGTTTTTT.

Notes on this clonotype: A read error is likely, as this CDR3 ends without the conserved phenylalanine or tryptophan. V usage is TRBV4-1 and J usage is TRBJ2-7; maybe TRBD1 (6 bases). The CDR3 totals 17 residues. Per the germline V gene, CDR1 is MGHRA and CDR2 is YSYEKL. The V gene lost 2 bases and the J gene lost 0 bases, with 17 bases spanning the gap. The CDR3 DNA sequence: TGCGCCAGCAGCCAATCCATGAGGGGGACGGACTCCTACGAGCAGTACTTG. This translates into CASSQSMRGTDSYEQYL.

As regards this clonotype: The junction shows a germline mismatch at one end, possibly a read error. This chain links TRBV6-2 or TRBV6-3 with TRBJ2-7, with D tentatively TRBD2 (6 bases). Germline V gives CDR1 MNHEY, CDR2 SVGEGT. The CDR3 spans 12 residues. CDR3 nucleotide sequence: TGTGCCAGCGGACTACCGGGTTACGAGCAGTATTTC. It encodes CASGLPGYEQYF.

A note on this clonotype: This may be a read error, as it is one base from a much larger clone. The chain has TRBV11-1 and TRBJ2-3; 7 nucleotides align to TRBD2. This CDR3 spans 15 amino acids. The V gene's germline CDR1 is SGHAT and CDR2 FQDESV (reference sequence). CDR3 DNA sequence: TGTGCCAGCAGCTTACAAGCGGGGAGCACAGTTACGCAGTATTTT. Its translation is CASSLQAGSTVTQYF.

This chain uses TRBV6-1 with TRBJ2-6, with D tentatively TRBD2 (6 bases). Germline CDR1 MNHNS, CDR2 SASEGT. The CDR3 sequence is 16 residues long. Between the trimmed V and J ends, which lost 4 bases and 4 bases, there was a span of 14 bases. CDR3 nucleotides: TGTGCCAGCAGTGCTTGTGGGGGGATCGGGGCCAACGTCCTGACTTTC. Amino acids: CASSACGGIGANVLTF.

For this clonotype: Relative to the germline gene, one junction end is altered; a read error may explain this. This chain uses TRBV11-2 with TRBJ2-7; possible D gene TRBD2, 6 bases. Germline CDR1 and CDR2: SGHAT and FQNNGV. The CDR3 consists of 15 residues. The CDR3 nucleotides read TGTACTAGTAGCTTAGCTTCTAGCGACTCCTACGTGCAGTACTTC. Protein: CTSSLASSDSYVQYF.

Worth noting for this clonotype: The junction differs from germline at one of its ends, possibly a read error. The chain carries TRBV5-4 and TRBJ2-3; no clear D. CDR1 is SGHNT, CDR2 YYREEE, per germline (reference sequence). The CDR3 runs 15 residues. The CDR3 nucleotides read TGTGCCAGCAGCTCGGATCTGTCGAGCACATATACGCAGTATTTT. Its protein is CASSSDLSSTYTQYF.

The CDR3 protein is CASSCLAGTGEEQFF. DNA for the CDR3: TGTGCCAGCAGTTGCCTCGCCGGTACCGGGGAGGAGCAGTTCTTC. This chain connects TRBV6-2 or TRBV6-3 to TRBJ2-1; possible D gene TRBD2, 5 bases. The germline CDR1 and CDR2 sequences are MNHEY and SVGEGT. Deletions cut 4 bases from V and 10 bases from J, with 20 bases between. CDR3 length equals 15 residues.

The chain carries TRBV6-5 and TRBJ2-7; a possible D gene is TRBD1 (5 bases). Looked up from germline, CDR1 is MNHEY and CDR2 is SVGAGI. CDR3 size: 22 residues. Trimming took off 2 bases at V and 0 bases at J, with 32 bases between the two ends. The CDR3 region is CASSYLQTPPSQRGISSYEQYV. CDR3 sequence (DNA): TGTGCCAGCAGTTACCTCCAAACCCCCCCCTCTCAAAGGGGCATCAGCTCCTACGAGCAGTACGTC.

On this clonotype itself: One junction end does not reproduce the germline sequence, and a read error may be involved. The chain links TRBV29-1 to TRBJ2-2; 9 bases align to TRBD2. The CDR3 covers 15 residues. Germline-derived CDR1 and CDR2 are SQVTM and ANQGSEA. The CDR3 is CSVYVAGGWTGEMFF. The CDR3 coding sequence is TGCAGCGTTTATGTGGCGGGAGGGTGGACCGGGGAGATGTTTTTT.

This sequence joins TRBV11-2 and TRBJ2-3; TRBD1 agrees at 8 bases. Germline V gene lookup returns CDR1 SGHAT and CDR2 FQNNGV. V lost 9 bases to trimming and J lost 3 bases; unmatched junction nucleotides: 11. This CDR3 comprises 15 residues. CDR3: CASSMFRTGTDTQYF. In DNA, the CDR3 is TGTGCCAGTAGCATGTTTAGGACAGGGACAGATACGCAGTATTTT.